Listed below are T cell receptor beta chains from one sample, sequenced in a study of blood T cell repertoires in COVID-19. Produced via immunoSEQ multiplex PCR; TCRdb's table is partial and in-frame only. Found here are tens of thousands of clones, 88% of them singletons; the top ten hold roughly 4%. The material sequenced was peripheral blood. The receptors were sampled from a man in his fifties or sixties with active COVID-19. Each CDR3 is given with its conserved first and last residue. Fields, in order: D gene, V gene, J gene, clone size, CDR3 DNA, CDR3 protein. A D gene is named only where the DNA matches it firmly. Expanded clones are given a class, and other clones once, few, many or no size at all.

D: TRBD1; V: TRBV19; J: TRBJ1-2; size: NA; DNA: TGTGCCAGTAGGCAACCCGGGACAGGGGGCTTCGGCTACACCTTC; CDR3: CASRQPGTGGFGYTF
D: NA; V: TRBV14; J: TRBJ1-1; size: NA; DNA: TGTGCCAGCAGCCAAGCGGGGACTCTGAACACTGAAGCTTTCTTT; CDR3: CASSQAGTLNTEAFF
D: NA; V: TRBV28; J: TRBJ2-3; size: NA; DNA: TGTGCCAGCAGTTTCCGGGGGTACGTTACGCAGTATTTT; CDR3: CASSFRGYVTQYF
D: TRBD1; V: TRBV19; J: TRBJ2-1; size: NA; DNA: TGTGCCAGTAGTCAGGCCGGGACAGGGGGTTCCAATGAGCAGTTCTTC; CDR3: CASSQAGTGGSNEQFF
D: TRBD2; V: TRBV6-5; J: TRBJ2-5; size: once; DNA: TGTGCCAGCAGCCGGGCCGGACTAGGAGGCGAGACCCAGTACTTC; CDR3: CASSRAGLGGETQYF
D: TRBD2; V: TRBV3-1/TRBV3-2; J: TRBJ2-5; size: NA; DNA: TGTGCCAGCAGCCAAGATCTGGGGTCATGGGCGGCGGGGGGGCTGCAAGAGACCCAGTACTTC; CDR3: CASSQDLGSWAAGGLQETQYF
D: NA; V: TRBV5-1; J: TRBJ1-1; size: NA; DNA: TGCGCCAGCAGCCAGGGATACACTGAAGCTTTCTTT; CDR3: CASSQGYTEAFF
D: NA; V: TRBV6-2/TRBV6-3; J: TRBJ1-1; size: NA; DNA: TGTGCCAGCAGTTACGGGACAACGAACACTGAAGCTTTCTTT; CDR3: CASSYGTTNTEAFF
D: TRBD1; V: TRBV7-2; J: TRBJ2-7; size: NA; DNA: TGTGCCAGCAGCCCACGACAGGGCTGGACCTACGAGCAGTACTTC; CDR3: CASSPRQGWTYEQYF
D: NA; V: TRBV5-4; J: TRBJ2-7; size: NA; DNA: TGTGCCAGCAGCTTTGGAAGGGGGTCCTCCTACGAGCAGTACTTC; CDR3: CASSFGRGSSYEQYF
D: NA; V: TRBV11-3; J: TRBJ2-7; size: NA; DNA: TGTGCCAGCAGCGGGACTGACTACGAGCAGTACTTC; CDR3: CASSGTDYEQYF
D: NA; V: TRBV19; J: TRBJ1-1; size: NA; DNA: TGTGCCAGTAGTATAGGTACAGGGAGCACTGAAGCTTTCTTT; CDR3: CASSIGTGSTEAFF
D: NA; V: TRBV24-1; J: TRBJ1-3; size: NA; DNA: TGTGCCACCCTTGGACAGATAGGAAACACCATATATTTT; CDR3: CATLGQIGNTIYF
D: NA; V: TRBV15; J: TRBJ2-7; size: NA; DNA: TGTGCCACCAGCAGAGAGCCTCGTCTTAGCTACGAGCAGTACTTC; CDR3: CATSREPRLSYEQYF
D: TRBD1; V: TRBV5-4; J: TRBJ1-2; size: NA; DNA: TGTGCCAGCAGTAGACAGGGCCGTATGGACTATGGCTACACCTTC; CDR3: CASSRQGRMDYGYTF
D: NA; V: TRBV19; J: TRBJ2-7; size: NA; DNA: TGTGCCAGTAGAGGGGGACCCTGGGACCACGAGCAGTACTTC; CDR3: CASRGGPWDHEQYF
D: NA; V: TRBV21-1; J: TRBJ2-7; size: NA; DNA: TGTGCCAGCAGCAAATCTCAACCCTCCGGGACTAGTCCCTACGAGCAGTACTTC; CDR3: CASSKSQPSGTSPYEQYF
D: NA; V: TRBV30; J: TRBJ2-3; size: NA; DNA: TGTGCCTGGACTCAAGCGACAGATACGCAGTATTTT; CDR3: CAWTQATDTQYF
D: NA; V: TRBV3-1/TRBV3-2; J: TRBJ1-1; size: NA; DNA: TGTGCCAGCAGCCCTAGGGAGGTCTCTGAAGCTTTCTTT; CDR3: CASSPREVSEAFF
D: NA; V: TRBV5-1; J: TRBJ1-3; size: NA; DNA: TGCGCCAGCAGCCCCAGGCGCTCTGGAAACACCATATATTTT; CDR3: CASSPRRSGNTIYF
D: NA; V: TRBV2; J: TRBJ1-4; size: NA; DNA: TGTGCCAGCAGTACAGGAGGGAATGAAAAACTGTTTTTT; CDR3: CASSTGGNEKLFF
D: TRBD2; V: TRBV19; J: TRBJ2-2; size: NA; DNA: TGTGCCAGTAGCGGACCGGGGGGGTTTACCGGGGAGCTGTTTTTT; CDR3: CASSGPGGFTGELFF
D: TRBD2; V: TRBV30; J: TRBJ2-7; size: medium-sized; DNA: TGTGCCTGGAGTCTAACTAGCGGAGCCTACGAGCAGTACTTC; CDR3: CAWSLTSGAYEQYF
D: NA; V: TRBV11-2; J: TRBJ1-5; size: NA; DNA: TGTGCCAGCAGCTGGGGAGGGAGCAATCAGCCCCAGCATTTT; CDR3: CASSWGGSNQPQHF
D: TRBD1; V: TRBV5-4; J: TRBJ2-1; size: NA; DNA: TGTGCCAGCAGCTTTACAGGGGACAATGAGCAGTTCTTC; CDR3: CASSFTGDNEQFF
D: NA; V: TRBV27; J: TRBJ1-1; size: NA; DNA: TGTGCCAGCAGACTGACAGGAGGTAGTGAAGCTTTCTTT; CDR3: CASRLTGGSEAFF
D: NA; V: TRBV10-3; J: TRBJ1-2; size: NA; DNA: TGTGCCACCGGTACAGGGAACTATGGCTACACCTTC; CDR3: CATGTGNYGYTF
D: TRBD1; V: TRBV2; J: TRBJ2-1; size: NA; DNA: TGTGCCAGCGGAACCGATGACAGGGAATTTTACTACAATGAGCAGTTCTTC; CDR3: CASGTDDREFYYNEQFF
D: NA; V: TRBV12-3/TRBV12-4; J: TRBJ1-4; size: NA; DNA: TGTGCCAGCAGTTCCAGGTTTGGTGAAAAACTGTTTTTT; CDR3: CASSSRFGEKLFF
D: TRBD1; V: TRBV29-1; J: TRBJ1-1; size: NA; DNA: TGCAGCGTTGAGGGACAGGGGGCGGCTGGGAACACTGAAGCTTTCTTT; CDR3: CSVEGQGAAGNTEAFF
D: TRBD1; V: TRBV6-5; J: TRBJ2-2; size: NA; DNA: TGTGCCAGCAGAACCGGGACAGGGACCACCGGGGAGCTGTTTTTT; CDR3: CASRTGTGTTGELFF
D: TRBD1; V: TRBV5-8; J: TRBJ1-2; size: NA; DNA: TGTGCCAGCAGCCGTGACAGGGTTGGCGGCTACACCTTC; CDR3: CASSRDRVGGYTF
D: NA; V: TRBV20-1; J: TRBJ2-5; size: NA; DNA: TGCAGTGCTAGACTAGGAGAGACCCAGTACTTC; CDR3: CSARLGETQYF
D: TRBD2; V: TRBV4-1; J: TRBJ2-1; size: NA; DNA: TGCGCCAGCAGCTCCCCGGGCGGGGGGCCTGAGCAGTTCTTC; CDR3: CASSSPGGGPEQFF
D: NA; V: TRBV2; J: TRBJ2-1; size: NA; DNA: TGTGCCACTAGGGGGAAGACCTACAATGAGCAGTTCTTC; CDR3: CATRGKTYNEQFF
D: NA; V: TRBV19; J: TRBJ1-4; size: NA; DNA: TGTGCCAGTAGTACAGGACAGAAAAGGGGTGAAAAACTGTTTTTT; CDR3: CASSTGQKRGEKLFF
D: NA; V: TRBV9; J: TRBJ2-7; size: once; DNA: TGTGCCAGCAGCGTAGTGGGCAGGGGCCTGGACGAGCAGTACTTC; CDR3: CASSVVGRGLDEQYF
D: NA; V: TRBV20-1; J: TRBJ2-5; size: NA; DNA: TGCAGTGCTTTCCTGGAGACCCAGTACTTC; CDR3: CSAFLETQYF
D: TRBD1; V: TRBV28; J: TRBJ1-3; size: NA; DNA: TGTGCCAGCCTCACCCAGGGGGCTGGAAACACCATATATTTT; CDR3: CASLTQGAGNTIYF
D: NA; V: TRBV7-9; J: TRBJ1-1; size: NA; DNA: TGTGCCAGCAGCGCACGGGTTACTGAAGCTTTCTTT; CDR3: CASSARVTEAFF
D: NA; V: TRBV7-9; J: TRBJ1-1; size: NA; DNA: TGTGCCAGCAGCTTAGTCACGGGGTGGAACACTGAAGCTTTCTTT; CDR3: CASSLVTGWNTEAFF
D: NA; V: TRBV19; J: TRBJ2-7; size: NA; DNA: TGTGCCAGTGGAAGTAGTTCCTGGGCCTCAGAGCAGTACTTC; CDR3: CASGSSSWASEQYF
D: TRBD2; V: TRBV24-1; J: TRBJ2-2; size: NA; DNA: TGTGCCACCAGTGATTCCCGGGCGGGGGGAACCGGGGAGCTGTTTTTT; CDR3: CATSDSRAGGTGELFF
D: TRBD1; V: TRBV28; J: TRBJ2-1; size: once; DNA: TGTGCCAGCAGCCCACATGGACAGGGAGGCAATGAGCAGTTCTTC; CDR3: CASSPHGQGGNEQFF
D: NA; V: TRBV19; J: TRBJ1-5; size: NA; DNA: TGTGCCAGTAGTATAGGCACAGGGATCAATCAGCCCCAGCATTTT; CDR3: CASSIGTGINQPQHF
D: TRBD2; V: TRBV30; J: TRBJ2-1; size: NA; DNA: TGTGCCGGAGCGGGGGGCCAATACAATGAGCAGTTCTTC; CDR3: CAGAGGQYNEQFF
D: NA; V: TRBV10-3; J: TRBJ1-1; size: NA; DNA: TGTGCCATCAGCAGTCAGGGAGGGGGCACTGAAGCTTTCTTT; CDR3: CAISSQGGGTEAFF
D: NA; V: TRBV7-2; J: TRBJ2-5; size: NA; DNA: TGTGCCATCATCCCCCTAGCGACACTCCAAGAGACCCAGTACTTC; CDR3: CAIIPLATLQETQYF
D: NA; V: TRBV14; J: TRBJ1-6; size: NA; DNA: TGTGCCAGCAGCCAAGAACGTAGATCACCCCTCCACTTT; CDR3: CASSQERRSPLHF
D: TRBD1; V: TRBV19; J: TRBJ1-5; size: few; DNA: TGTGCCAGTAGTGCCGGGACGACAGGGGCTCAGCCCCAGCATTTT; CDR3: CASSAGTTGAQPQHF
D: NA; V: TRBV6-2/TRBV6-3; J: TRBJ1-1; size: once; DNA: TGTGCCAGCAGTTACCGGGGGGAGGCTTTCTTT; CDR3: CASSYRGEAFF
D: TRBD2; V: TRBV4-2; J: TRBJ2-7; size: NA; DNA: TGTGCCAGCAGCCCCGCGGCTAGCGGGGGCCTATCCTACGAGCAGTACTTC; CDR3: CASSPAASGGLSYEQYF
D: TRBD1; V: TRBV19; J: TRBJ1-3; size: NA; DNA: TGTGCCAGTAGGACAGGGGAGCTCGGCAAGGCAAACACCATATATTTT; CDR3: CASRTGELGKANTIYF
D: TRBD1; V: TRBV2; J: TRBJ1-2; size: NA; DNA: TGTGCCAGCAGTGCCGACAGGGAGTATGGCTACACCTTC; CDR3: CASSADREYGYTF